Listed here are 18 T cell receptor beta chains from one sample, sequenced in a study of tumor-infiltrating lymphocytes in localized non-small cell lung cancer. Some clones are missing from TCRdb's copy, which holds only in-frame ones; the method was immunoSEQ multiplex PCR. This table has thousands of clones, around 81% appearing once. The sequenced material came from uninvolved lung tissue not adjacent to the tumor. The receptor set was obtained from a human donor with non-small cell lung cancer.

The chain joins TRBV28 to TRBJ2-2, with D perhaps TRBD1 or TRBD2 (5 bases each). V was pared by 6 bases and J by 4 bases, with 24 bases between. The CDR3 sequence is 18 residues long. The germline V gene has CDR1 MDHEN and CDR2 SYDVKM. For the CDR3, the DNA is TGTGCCAGCAGCAACATCCGGGACGGCTTTTTTGGCACCGGGGAGCTGTTTTTT. It is translated as CASSNIRDGFFGTGELFF. Looking up the rest from reference TRBV28 and TRBJ2-2 gives the full variable domain: DVKVTQSSRYLVKRTGEKVFLECVQDMDHENMFWYRQDPGLGLRLIYFSYDVKMKEKGDIPEGYSVSREKKERFSLILESASTNQTSMYLCASSNIRDGFFGTGELFFGEGSRLTVL.

This clone was seen more than once but under ten times. The chain employs TRBV4-2 and TRBJ1-2; possibly TRBD1 for D (6 bases). CDR3 length: 16 amino acids. V was clipped by 0 bases and J by 4 bases, with 15 bases between them. Germline-derived CDR1 and CDR2 are LGHNA and YNFKEQ. The CDR3 loop is CASSQDLGGAGYGYTF. CDR3 bases: TGTGCCAGCAGCCAAGATCTCGGGGGCGCTGGCTATGGCTACACCTTC.

This chain joins TRBV10-3 and TRBJ1-2; D remains ambiguous. The CDR3 extends over 13 amino acids. Germline assignment: CDR1 ENHRY and CDR2 SYGVKD. Trimming took 0 bases from V and 8 from J, leaving 10 bases between them. The CDR3 DNA reads as TGTGCCATCAGTGAGTCCGAGTCTCCGGGCTACACCTTC. This codes for CAISESESPGYTF.

The V gene is TRBV2, the J gene TRBJ2-1, with 7 nucleotides matching TRBD1. J gave up 11 bases and V 6 bases, and 19 bases lay outside the gene matches. In germline, CDR1 is SNHLY, CDR2 FYNNEI. The CDR3 has 16 residues. Written as DNA, the CDR3 is TGTGCCAGCAGCGACGGACAGGAGTTTTACAATGTGAAGCAGTTCTTC. It specifies CASSDGQEFYNVKQFF.

The chain uses TRBV29-1 and TRBJ2-3, with 10 bases that match TRBD2. The junction had 7 bases not matched to a gene; V was cut back by 5 bases and J by 2 bases. CDR3 length equals 15 residues. The germline gives CDR1 SQVTM, CDR2 ANQGSEA. The CDR3 sequence is CSVLPAGGPTDTQYF. CDR3 bases: TGCAGCGTTCTACCAGCGGGAGGGCCCACAGATACGCAGTATTTT.

This chain links TRBV19 with TRBJ1-5; TRBD1 agrees at 7 bases. CDR3 length equals 16 residues. CDR1 and CDR2 (germline): LNHDA, SQIVND (reference sequence). Trimming cost V 3 bases and J 0 bases; bases outside gene matches: 5. The CDR3 DNA sequence: TGTGCCAGTAGTATGAGGACAGGCTATAGCAATCAGCCCCAGCATTTT. Translating it yields CASSMRTGYSNQPQHF.

The V gene is TRBV7-6, the J gene TRBJ2-7; 8 bases align to TRBD2. V gave up 0 bases and J gave up 4 bases; unmatched junction bases: 8. CDR1 and CDR2 (germline): SGHVS, FNYEAQ. CDR3 length equals 16 residues. In DNA form, the CDR3 reads TGTGCCAGCAGCTTAGCGGGGGGCGCGGGAGGATACGAGCAGTACTTC. Protein product: CASSLAGGAGGYEQYF.

This clone was detected a few times. The chain recombines TRBV7-9 with TRBJ2-7; 7 nucleotides agree with TRBD1. Unmatched junction bases numbered 8, after V lost 8 bases and J lost 1 base. The V gene's germline CDR1 is SEHNR and CDR2 FQNEAQ (reference sequence). The CDR3 has 14 amino acids. DNA for the CDR3: TGTGCCAGCGGTCTGGGACAGCCTTCCTACGAGCAGTACTTC. Its protein product is CASGLGQPSYEQYF.

The CDR3 is CASSVGGPETQYF. The DNA of the CDR3 is TGTGCCAGCAGCGTAGGCGGGCCGGAGACCCAGTACTTC. V and J are TRBV9 and TRBJ2-5, with a possible D match to TRBD2 (5 bases). The V end was cut by 0 bases, the J end by 5 bases, with 8 bases between. This CDR3 region has 13 residues. Per germline, CDR1 SGDLS and CDR2 YYNGEE. Combining the CDR3 with reference TRBV9 and TRBJ2-5 gives the whole variable domain DSGVTQTPKHLITATGQRVTLRCSPRSGDLSVYWYQQSLDQGLQFLIQYYNGEERAKGNILERFSAQQFPDLHSELNLSSLELGDSALYFCASSVGGPETQYFGPGTRLLVL.

This clone was counted only a few times. This chain uses TRBV6-1 with TRBJ2-3, with D possibly being TRBD2 (5 bases). This CDR3 spans 15 amino acids. Per germline, CDR1 MNHNS and CDR2 SASEGT. Between the trimmed V and J ends, which lost 7 bases and 1 base, there was a span of 15 bases. The CDR3 DNA sequence: TGTGCCAGCATTGGAGGACTTATACGCACAGATACGCAGTATTTT. Translation: CASIGGLIRTDTQYF.

J is TRBJ2-6 and V is TRBV18; D remains ambiguous. V was pared by 3 bases and J by 2 bases, with 14 bases between. Germline CDR1 and CDR2: KGHSH and LQKENI. The CDR3 spans 17 residues. CDR3 loop: CASSPAAAGAGANVLTF. The CDR3 DNA reads TGTGCCAGCTCACCTGCGGCTGCTGGAGCTGGGGCCAACGTCCTGACTTTC.

Here the CDR3 DNA reads TGTGCCTGGAGTGTACTGGGAATGGACGAGCAGTACTTC. This encodes CAWSVLGMDEQYF. The chain recombines TRBV30 with TRBJ2-7; unclear D gene. V lost 0 bases and J 5 bases, leaving 11 bases between the germline ends. The length of the CDR3 is 13 residues. Germline V gene sequence: CDR1 GTSNPN, CDR2 SVGIG (reference sequence). Together with reference TRBV30 and TRBJ2-7, the CDR3 gives the full variable domain: SQTIHQWPATLVQPVGSPLSLECTVEGTSNPNLYWYRQAAGRGLQLLFYSVGIGQISSEVPQNLSASRPQDRQFILSSKKLLLSDSGFYLCAWSVLGMDEQYFGPGTRLTVT.

The chain recombines TRBV18 with TRBJ2-1; D perhaps matches TRBD2 (5 bases). Germline values: CDR1 KGHSH, CDR2 LQKENI. This CDR3 region has 15 residues. V was cut by 5 bases and J by 6 bases, with 17 bases left in between. CDR3 region: CASSTRTGDFNEQFF. CDR3 DNA sequence: TGTGCCAGCTCAACCCGGACTGGAGACTTCAATGAGCAGTTCTTC.

The V gene is TRBV11-3, the J gene TRBJ2-3, with D unclear. Germline V gene lookup returns CDR1 SGHNT and CDR2 YENEEA. Deletions cut 4 bases from V and 5 bases from J, with 13 bases between. The CDR3 consists of 14 residues. The CDR3 loop reads CASSSWTEQDTQYF. The CDR3 DNA sequence: TGTGCCAGCAGCTCATGGACGGAACAAGATACGCAGTATTTT.

The chain carries TRBV19 and TRBJ2-1; 11 positions match TRBD2. CDR1 LNHDA and CDR2 SQIVND come from the germline V gene (reference sequence). V was pared by 8 bases and J by 1 base, with 4 bases of the junction left unmatched. The CDR3 length is 15 residues. The CDR3 DNA reads TGTGCCAGTGCATCTAGCGGGAGGTCCTACAATGAGCAGTTCTTC. Translated, it gives CASASSGRSYNEQFF.

The sample holds one count of this clone. The V gene is TRBV7-2, the J gene TRBJ1-2, with a weak D call TRBD1 (6 bases). Looked up from germline, CDR1 is SGHTA and CDR2 is FQGNSA. The V end lost 5 bases, the J end lost 0 bases, and 16 bases lay between the germline ends. The CDR3 length is 16 residues. The CDR3 DNA is TGTGCCAGCAGCCCCACGGGGACAAACCCTAACTATGGCTACACCTTC. It encodes CASSPTGTNPNYGYTF.

The chain joins TRBV6-1 to TRBJ2-7; D unclear. This CDR3 has 15 amino acids. Trimming pared 4 bases from V and 3 bases from J, leaving 16 bases between. Looked up from germline, CDR1 is MNHNS and CDR2 is SASEGT. The CDR3, as DNA: TGTGCCAGCAGTGTAGAGGCGCAGGCACTCTACGAGCAGTACTTC. Translated, it gives CASSVEAQALYEQYF.

The chain combines TRBV6-5 with TRBJ2-7, with 13 bases lining up with TRBD2. V lost 5 bases and J lost 7; bases outside the gene matches: 5. Germline lookup yields CDR1 MNHEY and CDR2 SVGAGI. The CDR3 length is 14 residues. Here the CDR3 DNA reads TGTGCCAGCAGTCGGACTAGCGGGAGTGGGGAGCAGTACTTC. Translating it yields CASSRTSGSGEQYF.